The rows below give T cell receptor beta chains drawn from one sample of a study of glioma-infiltrating T cells after dendritic cell vaccination. This table comes from immunoSEQ multiplex PCR, and its TCRdb copy is limited to in-frame clones, with some not included. Among tens of thousands of clones listed, around 83% were seen once. The sequencing here drew on blood, taken before dendritic cell vaccination. These receptors came from a human donor with glioblastoma. Each CDR3 is given with its conserved first and last residue. Fields, in order: clone size, D gene, J gene, V gene, CDR3 DNA, CDR3 protein. D genes are given only for firm matches. A clone size is listed for some rows: how often the clone was seen (once, few, many), or a class if it is expanded.

abundance: -; d_gene: TRBD1; j_gene: TRBJ1-2; v_gene: TRBV5-1; CDR3nt: TGCGCCAGCAGCTTGGGAGGGGGCCATACCTATGGCTACACCTTC; CDR3aa: CASSLGGGHTYGYTF
abundance: -; d_gene: TRBD1; j_gene: TRBJ1-6; v_gene: TRBV5-1; CDR3nt: TGCGCCAGCAGCTTATTGCCGGGACAGGGGGCATCACCCCTCCACTTT; CDR3aa: CASSLLPGQGASPLHF
abundance: -; d_gene: TRBD2; j_gene: TRBJ2-7; v_gene: TRBV7-9; CDR3nt: TGTGCCAGCAGCCCGGGACTAGCGGGACTCTACGAGCAGTACTTC; CDR3aa: CASSPGLAGLYEQYF
abundance: -; d_gene: -; j_gene: TRBJ2-2; v_gene: TRBV30; CDR3nt: TGTGCCTGGAGCCCGCGTACCGGGGAGCTGTTTTTT; CDR3aa: CAWSPRTGELFF
abundance: -; d_gene: TRBD2; j_gene: TRBJ2-3; v_gene: TRBV7-9; CDR3nt: TGTGCCAGCAGTCCCTCGCGGAGCGGGGGGACAGATACGCAGTATTTT; CDR3aa: CASSPSRSGGTDTQYF
abundance: -; d_gene: -; j_gene: TRBJ2-3; v_gene: TRBV29-1; CDR3nt: TGCAGCGTTGGTTGGGGCGGATCAGATACGCAGTATTTT; CDR3aa: CSVGWGGSDTQYF
abundance: -; d_gene: -; j_gene: TRBJ2-3; v_gene: TRBV7-9; CDR3nt: TGTGCCAGCAGCCTCGACTGGGCAGATACGCAGTATTTT; CDR3aa: CASSLDWADTQYF
abundance: few; d_gene: -; j_gene: TRBJ2-7; v_gene: TRBV21-1; CDR3nt: TGTGCCGACAAGGTTCCGGGACAGGGAACCTACGAGCAGTACTTC; CDR3aa: CADKVPGQGTYEQYF
abundance: few; d_gene: TRBD1; j_gene: TRBJ2-7; v_gene: TRBV30; CDR3nt: TGTGCCTGGAGGAACAGGGGGCTCTACGAGCAGTACTTC; CDR3aa: CAWRNRGLYEQYF
abundance: -; d_gene: -; j_gene: TRBJ2-5; v_gene: TRBV9; CDR3nt: TGTGCCAGCAGCGTAGACACAGAGACCCAGTACTTC; CDR3aa: CASSVDTETQYF